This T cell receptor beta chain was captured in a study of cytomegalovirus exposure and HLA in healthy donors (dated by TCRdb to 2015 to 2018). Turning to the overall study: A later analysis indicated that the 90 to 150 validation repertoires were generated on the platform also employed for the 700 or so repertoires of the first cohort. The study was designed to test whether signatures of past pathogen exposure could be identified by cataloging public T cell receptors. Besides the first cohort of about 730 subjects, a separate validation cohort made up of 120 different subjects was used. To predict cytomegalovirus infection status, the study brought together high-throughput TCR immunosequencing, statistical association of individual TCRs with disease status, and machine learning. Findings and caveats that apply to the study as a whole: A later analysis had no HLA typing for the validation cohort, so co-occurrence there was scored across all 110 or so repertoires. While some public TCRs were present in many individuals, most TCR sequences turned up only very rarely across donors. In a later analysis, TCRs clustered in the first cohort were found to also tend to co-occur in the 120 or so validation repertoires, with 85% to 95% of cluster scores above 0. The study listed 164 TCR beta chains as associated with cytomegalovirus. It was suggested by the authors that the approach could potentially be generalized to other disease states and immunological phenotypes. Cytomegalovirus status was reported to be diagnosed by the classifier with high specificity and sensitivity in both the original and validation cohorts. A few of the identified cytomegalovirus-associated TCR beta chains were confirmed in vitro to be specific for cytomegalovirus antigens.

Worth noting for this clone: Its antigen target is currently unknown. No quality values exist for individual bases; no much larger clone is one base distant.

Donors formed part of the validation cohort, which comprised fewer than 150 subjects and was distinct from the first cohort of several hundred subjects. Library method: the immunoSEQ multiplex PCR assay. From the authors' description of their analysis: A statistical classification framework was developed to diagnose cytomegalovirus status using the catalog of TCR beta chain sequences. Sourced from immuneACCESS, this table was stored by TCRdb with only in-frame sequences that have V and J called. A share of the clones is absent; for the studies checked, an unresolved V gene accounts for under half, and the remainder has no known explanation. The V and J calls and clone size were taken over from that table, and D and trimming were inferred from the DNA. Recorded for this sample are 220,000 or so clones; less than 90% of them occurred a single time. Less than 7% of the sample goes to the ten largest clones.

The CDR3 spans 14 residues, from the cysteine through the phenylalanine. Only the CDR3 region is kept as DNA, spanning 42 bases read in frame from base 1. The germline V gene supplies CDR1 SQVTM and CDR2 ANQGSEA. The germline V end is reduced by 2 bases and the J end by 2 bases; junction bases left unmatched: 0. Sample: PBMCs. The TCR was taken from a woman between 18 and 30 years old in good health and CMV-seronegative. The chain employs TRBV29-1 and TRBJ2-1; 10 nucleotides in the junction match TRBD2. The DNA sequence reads TGCAGCGTTGAAAGCGGGAGGGCCTACAATGAGCAGTTCTTC. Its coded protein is CSVESGRAYNEQFF.